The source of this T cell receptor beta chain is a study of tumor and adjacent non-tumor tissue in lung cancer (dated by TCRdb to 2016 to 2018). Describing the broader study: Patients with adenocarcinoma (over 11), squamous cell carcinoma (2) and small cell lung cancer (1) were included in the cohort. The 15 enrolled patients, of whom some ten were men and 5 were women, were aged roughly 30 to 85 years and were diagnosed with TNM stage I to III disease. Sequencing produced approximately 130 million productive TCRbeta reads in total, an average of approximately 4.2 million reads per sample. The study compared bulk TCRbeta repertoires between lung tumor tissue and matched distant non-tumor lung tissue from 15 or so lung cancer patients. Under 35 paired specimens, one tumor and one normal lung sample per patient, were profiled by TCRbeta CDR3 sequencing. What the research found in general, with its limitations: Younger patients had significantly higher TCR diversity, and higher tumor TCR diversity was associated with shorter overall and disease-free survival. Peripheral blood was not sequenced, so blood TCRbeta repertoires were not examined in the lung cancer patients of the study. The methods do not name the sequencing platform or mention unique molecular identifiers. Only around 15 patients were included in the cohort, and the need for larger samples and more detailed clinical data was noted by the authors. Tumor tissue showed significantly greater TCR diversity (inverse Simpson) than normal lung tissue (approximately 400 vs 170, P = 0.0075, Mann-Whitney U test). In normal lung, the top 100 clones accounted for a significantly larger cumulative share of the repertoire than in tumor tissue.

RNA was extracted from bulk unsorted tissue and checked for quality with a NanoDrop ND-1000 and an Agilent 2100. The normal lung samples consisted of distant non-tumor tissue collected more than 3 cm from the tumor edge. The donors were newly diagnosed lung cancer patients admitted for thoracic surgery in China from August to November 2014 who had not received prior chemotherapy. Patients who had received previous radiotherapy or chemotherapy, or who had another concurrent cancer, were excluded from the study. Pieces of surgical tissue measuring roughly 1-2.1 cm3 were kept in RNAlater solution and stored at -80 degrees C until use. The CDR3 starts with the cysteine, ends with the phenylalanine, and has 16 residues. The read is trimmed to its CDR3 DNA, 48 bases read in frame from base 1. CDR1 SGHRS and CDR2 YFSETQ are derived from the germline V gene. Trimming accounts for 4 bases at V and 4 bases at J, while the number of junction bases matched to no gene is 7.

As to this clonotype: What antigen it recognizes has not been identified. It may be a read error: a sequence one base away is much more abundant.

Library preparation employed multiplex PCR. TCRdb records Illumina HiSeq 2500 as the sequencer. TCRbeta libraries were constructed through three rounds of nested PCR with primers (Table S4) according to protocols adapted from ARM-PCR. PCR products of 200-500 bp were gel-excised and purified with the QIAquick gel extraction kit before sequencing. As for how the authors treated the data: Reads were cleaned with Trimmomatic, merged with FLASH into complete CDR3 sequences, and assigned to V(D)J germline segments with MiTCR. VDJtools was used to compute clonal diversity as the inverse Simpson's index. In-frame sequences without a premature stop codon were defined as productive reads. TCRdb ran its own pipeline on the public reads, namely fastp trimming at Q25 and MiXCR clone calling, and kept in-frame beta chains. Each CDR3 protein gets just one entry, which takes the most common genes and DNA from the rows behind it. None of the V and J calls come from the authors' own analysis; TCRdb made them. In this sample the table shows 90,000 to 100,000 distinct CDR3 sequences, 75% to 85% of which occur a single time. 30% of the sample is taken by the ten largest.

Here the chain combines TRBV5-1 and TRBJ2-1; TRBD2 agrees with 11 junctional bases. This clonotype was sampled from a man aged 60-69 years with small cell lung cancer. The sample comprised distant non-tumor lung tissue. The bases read TGCGCCAGCAGCGACCTAGCGGGAGGATCATACAATGAGCAGTTCTTC. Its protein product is CASSDLAGGSYNEQFF.